Following are 5 T cell receptor beta chains from one sample sequenced in a study of siplizumab effects on memory and regulatory T cells. Clones were read by immunoSEQ multiplex PCR, and TCRdb kept only the in-frame ones, dropping some. The table has 87,000 or so clones, around 90% seen once; the top ten hold about 15%. The specimen was CD4+ T cells sorted from blood. The receptors come from a human donor in good health.

V is TRBV4-1 and J is TRBJ1-3; D ambiguous. Germline V lookup: CDR1 MGHRA, CDR2 YSYEKL. CDR3 size: 15 residues. V was trimmed by 0 bases and J by 5 bases, leaving 11 bases between them. DNA for the CDR3: TGCGCCAGCAGCCAAGATCCCAGGTCCCGAAACACCATATATTTT. Amino acid sequence: CASSQDPRSRNTIYF.

The V gene is TRBV7-9, the J gene TRBJ2-3; D remains unclear. Trimming shortened V by 5 bases and J by 6 bases, and 15 bases separated the two germline ends. Germline V gives CDR1 SEHNR, CDR2 FQNEAQ (reference sequence). This CDR3 spans 14 amino acids. The CDR3 is CASSPPGPRDTQYF. In nucleotides, the CDR3 is TGTGCCAGCAGCCCTCCCGGGCCGAGGGATACGCAGTATTTT.

DNA for the CDR3: TGTGCCAGTAGTTTTGCAGGCTCCGATGGCTACACCTTC. Residues: CASSFAGSDGYTF. V and J are TRBV19 and TRBJ1-2, with D uncertain. V lost 5 bases, J lost 6 bases, and 13 bases lay in between. Germline V gene data show CDR1 as LNHDA and CDR2 as SQIVND (reference sequence). This CDR3 contains 13 residues.

This clone was counted once. V usage is TRBV18 and J usage is TRBJ2-5, with D possibly being TRBD2 (5 bases). Trimming stripped 6 bases from V and 1 base from J, with 9 bases between. The CDR3 has 13 residues. The germline V gene has CDR1 KGHSH and CDR2 LQKENI. CDR3 sequence (DNA): TGTGCCAGCTCTCGAGGGTTCCAAGAGACCCAGTACTTC. It specifies CASSRGFQETQYF.

This chain uses TRBV10-1 with TRBJ2-1; TRBD1 agrees at 7 bases. The CDR3 length is 16 residues. The V and J ends lost 6 bases and 4 bases, in that order; junction bases with no gene match: 12. Germline V gene lookup returns CDR1 WNHNN and CDR2 SYGVQD (reference sequence). CDR3 amino acids: CASSPDRVREYNEQFF. CDR3 in DNA: TGCGCCAGCAGCCCCGACAGGGTGAGGGAGTACAATGAGCAGTTCTTC.